This record looks at one T cell receptor beta chain sequence and its context. Its matching antigen is unknown. This sample was taken from a study of T cell repertoires in cytomegalovirus infection. About the study: The public TCR beta signatures pointed to both CMV infection and matching HLA type.

Trimming removed 0 bases from V and 3 bases from J; junction bases left unmatched: 4. The CDR3 loop spans 17 amino acids. Germline V gene sequence: CDR1 MNHEY, CDR2 SVGEGT. Overall study findings and caveats: Ex vivo responses were dominated by HLA-C-restricted CMV-specific TCR beta clonotypes. Carriage of CMV together with the relevant HLA was identifiable through cumulative public TCR beta family frequency.

TCRdb re-called the reads with MiXCR, one entry per CDR3 protein. The repertoire holds about 310,000 distinct CDR3 sequences, with roughly a sixth as singletons. V usage is TRBV6-2 or TRBV6-3 and J usage is TRBJ2-1; TRBD1 aligns across 11 bases. The sequence was collected from a human donor in good health (CMV status not recorded). Some clones in this sample may be carry-over from other donors' samples. Specimen: PBMCs. The CDR3: CASSYSPGTGGYNEQFF. In nucleotides, the CDR3 is TGTGCCAGCAGTTACTCGCCGGGGACAGGGGGCTACAATGAGCAGTTCTTC.